This T cell receptor (beta chain) came from a study of CD8+ T cells in alopecia areata. Notes on the study in general: For baseline CD8+ expansion, any link to response stays uncertain with one nonresponder. Numerous clones, expanded in lesions, remained in scalp and blood during tofacitinib.

A word on this clone: The antigen is not known.

Extraction and reverse transcription of RNA yielded cDNA as the sequencing template. Here immunoSEQ multiplex PCR was the method, and the copy in TCRdb shows in-frame clones only, minus some. The sample carries a few hundred thousand clones, 45% to 70% recorded once. The sample's treatment: oral pan-JAK inhibitor, 5-10 mg twice daily. Germline loops: CDR1 GTSNPN, CDR2 SVGIG (reference sequence). Trimming cost V 0 bases and J 0 bases; bases outside gene matches: 8. This CDR3 has 16 residues. V is TRBV30 and J is TRBJ2-7; 7 nucleotides agree with TRBD1. The TCR originated in a human donor with alopecia areata. Specimen: CD4+ T cells sorted from blood, collected at approximately week 51, from a patient treated with tofacitinib. CDR3 coding DNA: TGTGCCTGGAGTGTGCGCCCGGGACAGAGCTCCTACGAGCAGTACTTC. It yields the protein CAWSVRPGQSSYEQYF.